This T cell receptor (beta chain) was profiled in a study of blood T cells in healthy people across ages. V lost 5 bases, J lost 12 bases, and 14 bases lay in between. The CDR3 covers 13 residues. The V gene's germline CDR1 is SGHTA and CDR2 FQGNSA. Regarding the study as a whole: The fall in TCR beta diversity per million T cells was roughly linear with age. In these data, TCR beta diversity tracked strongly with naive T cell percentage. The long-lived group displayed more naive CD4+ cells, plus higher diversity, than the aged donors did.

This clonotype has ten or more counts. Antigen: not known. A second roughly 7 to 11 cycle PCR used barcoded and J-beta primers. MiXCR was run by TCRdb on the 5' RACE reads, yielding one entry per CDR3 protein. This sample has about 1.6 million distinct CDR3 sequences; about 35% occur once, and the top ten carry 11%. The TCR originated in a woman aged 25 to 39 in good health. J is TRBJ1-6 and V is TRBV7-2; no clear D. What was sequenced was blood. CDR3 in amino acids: CASSQISGIPLHF. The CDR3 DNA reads TGTGCCAGCAGCCAGATCTCGGGGATACCCCTCCACTTT. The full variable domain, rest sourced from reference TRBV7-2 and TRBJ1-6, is GAGVSQSPSNKVTEKGKDVELRCDPISGHTALYWYRQSLGQGLEFLIYFQGNSAPDKSGLPSDRFSAERTGGSVSTLTIQRTQQEDSAVYLCASSQISGIPLHFGNGTRLTVT.